The rows below give T cell receptor beta chains drawn from one sample of a study of blood T cell repertoires in COVID-19. Sequencing used immunoSEQ multiplex PCR; TCRdb keeps in-frame clones, though not all of them. Of approximately 280,000 clones listed, 80% to 85% are singletons. The material sequenced was PBMCs or T cells enriched from blood (not recorded which). These receptors all come from a man aged 35 to 55 who had been exposed to COVID-19. The CDR3 runs from the conserved cysteine through the conserved F or W. A D gene is named only where the DNA matches it firmly. The size field is filled for only some rows; it gives once, few, many or a size class.

cdr3_nt	cdr3_aa	j_call	v_call	clone_size	cdr3_length	d_call
TGTGCCAGCAGTTTAGGTCCAGCGAGCGAGCAGTACTTC	CASSLGPASEQYF	TRBJ2-7	TRBV12-3/TRBV12-4	.	13	.
TGTGCCAGTACCATGGACACGAAGTATGGCTACACCTTC	CASTMDTKYGYTF	TRBJ1-2	TRBV19	.	13	.
TGTGCCTGGATTCTCGGGGGGGGATATAATTCACCCCTCCACTTT	CAWILGGGYNSPLHF	TRBJ1-6	TRBV30	.	15	.
TGTGCCAGCAGCTCCGACAGGGACCATGGCTACACCTTC	CASSSDRDHGYTF	TRBJ1-2	TRBV7-3	once	13	TRBD1
TGTGCCATCAAGGGACAGCCCCAAGAGACCCAGTACTTC	CAIKGQPQETQYF	TRBJ2-5	TRBV10-3	.	13	TRBD1
TGTGCCACGGCCGAACCAAGGGGTGGGCAAGAGACCCAGTACTTC	CATAEPRGGQETQYF	TRBJ2-5	TRBV2	.	15	.
TGTGCCGCCGGCGGGACCAATAATGAAAAACTGTTTTTT	CAAGGTNNEKLFF	TRBJ1-4	TRBV15	.	13	.
TGTGCCACCACGAAGGGACTAGCGGGAGATAGATATAACTACAATGAGCAGTTCTTC	CATTKGLAGDRYNYNEQFF	TRBJ2-1	TRBV10-3	.	19	TRBD2
TGTGCCAGCAGCTTAGTACTAGCGGGAGCTACCGATGAGCAGTTCTTC	CASSLVLAGATDEQFF	TRBJ2-1	TRBV7-9	.	16	TRBD2
TGTGCCAGCAGAATGGGGGGGGGCCCAGATACGCAGTATTTT	CASRMGGGPDTQYF	TRBJ2-3	TRBV6-5	once	14	.
TGCGCCAGCAGCCTCGGGGTAAATCAGCCCCAGCATTTT	CASSLGVNQPQHF	TRBJ1-5	TRBV5-1	once	13	.